This paragraph covers one T cell receptor beta chain sequence. Antigen: not known. Some clones are missing from TCRdb's copy, which holds only in-frame ones; the method was immunoSEQ multiplex PCR. The sample lists roughly 47,000 clones, roughly 93% occurring once. The CDR3 has 16 amino acids. Germline V CDR1 and CDR2: MNHEY, SMNVEV (reference sequence). Trimming took off 5 bases at V and 0 bases at J, with 17 bases between the two ends. The data were obtained in a study of cytomegalovirus exposure and HLA in healthy donors. Study-level points and caveats: Subsequent analysis of the 110 or so validation repertoires found a tendency for first-cohort TCR clusters to co-occur. Cytomegalovirus-associated status was assigned to approximately 160 TCR beta chains.

The TCR originated in a woman younger than 35 in good health and CMV-seronegative. Material: PBMCs. V is TRBV27 and J is TRBJ2-7; a weak D match, TRBD1 (6 bases). The DNA of the CDR3 is TGTGCCAGCAGTCCGATTGGACAGCCTAGCTCCTACGAGCAGTACTTC. Translating it yields CASSPIGQPSSYEQYF.